This entry concerns a single TCR beta chain. Its antigen remains unidentified. J was trimmed by 0 bases and V by 3 bases; bases with no gene match: 14. Germline values: CDR1 LNHDA, CDR2 SQIVND (reference sequence). The CDR3 is 19 residues long. The sample is drawn from a study of T cell responses to AZD1222 COVID-19 vaccine. Study-wide context: Investigators merged groups given second doses at roughly 4 or roughly 12 weeks.

Profiling relied on immunoSEQ multiplex PCR, and the TCRdb table lists in-frame clones only, not all of them. In the table there are about 170,000 clones, approximately 95% of which are singletons. General study points: Dominant CD4 TCR responses targeted spike regions 160-218 and 743-854.

Source: peripheral blood, taken on day 0 of AZD1222 vaccination. The chain carries TRBV19 and TRBJ1-5; 7 bases line up with TRBD1. The receptor was derived from an adult in good health. CDR3 in amino acids: CASSILSPGQPYSNQPQHF. CDR3 coding DNA: TGTGCCAGTAGTATTCTCTCCCCGGGACAGCCTTATAGCAATCAGCCCCAGCATTTT.